A single sample gave rise to the 6 T cell receptor beta chains below, sequenced in a study of T-cell memory formation after mild COVID-19. TCRdb called the 5' RACE reads again in MiXCR, with one record for every CDR3 protein. Of almost 45,000 distinct CDR3 sequences detected, about 6.8% appear once; the ten largest clones hold roughly 0.79%. Source material: PBMCs or a T cell subset sorted from them (not recorded which). These receptor sequences come from an adult who had mild COVID-19 (a few samples of this study predate the infection). Cell type and time point are not known.

Many counts were recorded for this clonotype. V and J are TRBV5-1 and TRBJ2-3; D may correspond to TRBD1 or TRBD2 (6 bases each). The germline gives CDR1 SGHRS, CDR2 YFSETQ. Trimming stripped 1 base from V and 4 bases from J, with 10 bases between. The CDR3 runs to 14 residues. The CDR3 protein is CASSLIGGADTQYF. CDR3 nucleotide sequence: TGCGCCAGCAGCTTGATCGGGGGCGCAGATACGCAGTATTTT.

This clonotype was seen only a few times. The chain is built from TRBV3-1 and TRBJ1-6; D might be TRBD1 (5 bases). Germline loops: CDR1 LGHDT, CDR2 YNNKEL (reference sequence). Trimming took off 0 bases at V and 7 bases at J, with 10 bases between the two ends. The CDR3 sequence is 15 residues long. As DNA, the CDR3 is TGTGCCAGCAGCCAAGAAGGGCAGGGAAATTCACCCCTCCACTTT. Protein: CASSQEGQGNSPLHF.

The chain links TRBV3-1 to TRBJ2-2; 7 bases align to TRBD1. The CDR3 spans 15 residues. With 4 bases clipped from V and 6 bases from J, the junction kept 8 bases outside the gene matches. CDR1 is LGHDT, CDR2 YNNKEL, per germline (reference sequence). The CDR3 DNA is TGTGCCAGCAGCCGAAGGGAGACAGGGTCCGGGGAGCTGTTTTTT. Translated: CASSRRETGSGELFF.

This clonotype was counted between two and nine times. This chain links TRBV4-2 with TRBJ2-2; 11 nucleotides align to TRBD2. After removal of 3 bases from V and 4 bases from J, the junction contained 7 bases not matched to a gene. The CDR3 spans 17 residues. The germline gives CDR1 LGHNA, CDR2 YNFKEQ. CDR3 DNA sequence: TGTGCCAGCAGCCAGATCTTTAGCGGGGGGGCCACCGGGGAGCTGTTTTTT. It translates to CASSQIFSGGATGELFF.

In this sample, this clonotype turned up many times. One end of the junction does not line up with germline, which may come from a read error. The chain links TRBV7-9 to TRBJ2-3, with D uncertain. The CDR3 contains 12 residues. Germline V lookup: CDR1 SEHNR, CDR2 FQNEAQ (reference sequence). The CDR3 sequence is CASRPSTDTQYF. The CDR3 DNA reads as TGTGCCAGCAGACCGAGCACGGATACGCAGTATTTT.

This clonotype was seen only a few times. The chain employs TRBV7-3 and TRBJ2-6; TRBD1 is a possible D gene (5 bases). The germline V gene has CDR1 SGHTA and CDR2 FQGTGA. The length of the CDR3 is 16 residues. V was shortened by 1 base and J by 2 bases, with 9 bases between the two germline ends. CDR3 amino acids: CASSLNRLAGANVLTF. As DNA, the CDR3 is TGTGCCAGCAGCTTAAACAGGTTGGCTGGGGCCAACGTCCTGACTTTC.